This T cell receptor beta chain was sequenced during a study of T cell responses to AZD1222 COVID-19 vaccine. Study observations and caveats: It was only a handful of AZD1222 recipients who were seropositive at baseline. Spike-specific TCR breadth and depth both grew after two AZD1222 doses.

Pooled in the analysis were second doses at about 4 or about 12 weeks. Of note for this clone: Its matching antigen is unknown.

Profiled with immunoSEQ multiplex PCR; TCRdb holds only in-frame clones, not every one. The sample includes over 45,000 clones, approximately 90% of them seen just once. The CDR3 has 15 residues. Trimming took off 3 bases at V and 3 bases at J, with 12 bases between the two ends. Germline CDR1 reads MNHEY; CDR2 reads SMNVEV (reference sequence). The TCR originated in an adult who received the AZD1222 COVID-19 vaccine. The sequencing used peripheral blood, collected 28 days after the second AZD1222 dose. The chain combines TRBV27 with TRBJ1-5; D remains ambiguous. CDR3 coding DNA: TGTGCCAGCAGTTTGTTTTGGGAGAACAATCAGCCCCAGCATTTT. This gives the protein CASSLFWENNQPQHF.